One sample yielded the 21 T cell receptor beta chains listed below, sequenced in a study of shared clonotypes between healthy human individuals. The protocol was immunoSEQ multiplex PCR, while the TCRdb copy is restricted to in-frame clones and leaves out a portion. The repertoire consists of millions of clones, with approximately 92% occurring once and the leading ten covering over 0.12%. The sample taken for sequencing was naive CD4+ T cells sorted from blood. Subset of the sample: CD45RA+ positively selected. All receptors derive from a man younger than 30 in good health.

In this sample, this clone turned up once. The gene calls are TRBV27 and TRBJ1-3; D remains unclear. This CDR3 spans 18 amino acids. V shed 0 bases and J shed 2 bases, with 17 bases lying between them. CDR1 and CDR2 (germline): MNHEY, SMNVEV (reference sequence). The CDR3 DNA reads TGTGCCAGCAGTTTATCGATGAGATGGGGAGATCCTGGAAACACCATATATTTT. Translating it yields CASSLSMRWGDPGNTIYF.

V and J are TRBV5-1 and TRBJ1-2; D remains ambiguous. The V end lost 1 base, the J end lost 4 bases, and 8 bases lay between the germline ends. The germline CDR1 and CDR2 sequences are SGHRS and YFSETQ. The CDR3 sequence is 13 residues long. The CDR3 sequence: CASSLTEVYGYTF. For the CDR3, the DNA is TGCGCCAGCAGCTTGACAGAAGTCTATGGCTACACCTTC. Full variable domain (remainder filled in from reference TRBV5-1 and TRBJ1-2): KAGVTQTPRYLIKTRGQQVTLSCSPISGHRSVSWYQQTPGQGLQFLFEYFSETQRNKGNFPGRFSGRQFSNSRSEMNVSTLELGDSALYLCASSLTEVYGYTFGSGTRLTVV.

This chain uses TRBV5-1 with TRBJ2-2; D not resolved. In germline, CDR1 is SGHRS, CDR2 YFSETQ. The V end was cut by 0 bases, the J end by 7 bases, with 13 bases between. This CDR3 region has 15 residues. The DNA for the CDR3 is TGCGCCAGCAGCTTGGGAGTAGGGTCTGGCGGGGAGCTGTTTTTT. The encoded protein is CASSLGVGSGGELFF.

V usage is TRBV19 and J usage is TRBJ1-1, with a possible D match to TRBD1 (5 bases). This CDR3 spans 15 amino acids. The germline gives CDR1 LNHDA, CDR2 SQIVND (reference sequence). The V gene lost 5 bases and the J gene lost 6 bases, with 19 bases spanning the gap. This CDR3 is CASSPIQGGGAEAFF. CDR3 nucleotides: TGTGCCAGTAGTCCCATCCAGGGTGGAGGCGCTGAAGCTTTCTTT.

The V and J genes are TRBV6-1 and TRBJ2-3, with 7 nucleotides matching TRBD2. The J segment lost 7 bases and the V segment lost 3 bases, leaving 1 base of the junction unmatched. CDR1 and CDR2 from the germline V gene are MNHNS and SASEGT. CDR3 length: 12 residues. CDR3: CASSEGGNTQYF. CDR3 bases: TGTGCCAGCAGTGAGGGGGGGAATACGCAGTATTTT.

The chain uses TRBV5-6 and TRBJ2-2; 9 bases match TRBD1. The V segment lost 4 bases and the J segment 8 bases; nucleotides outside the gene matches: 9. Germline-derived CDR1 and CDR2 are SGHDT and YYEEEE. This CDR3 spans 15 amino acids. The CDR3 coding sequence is TGTGCCAGCAGCACCGGGACAGGGACGTGGGGGGAGCTGTTTTTT. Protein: CASSTGTGTWGELFF.

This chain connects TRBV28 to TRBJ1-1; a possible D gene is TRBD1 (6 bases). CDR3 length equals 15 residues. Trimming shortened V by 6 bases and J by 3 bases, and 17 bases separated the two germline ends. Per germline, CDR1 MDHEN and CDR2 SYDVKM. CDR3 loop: CASSNPSRGHTEAFF. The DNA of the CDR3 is TGTGCCAGCAGCAATCCCTCCAGGGGCCACACTGAAGCTTTCTTT.

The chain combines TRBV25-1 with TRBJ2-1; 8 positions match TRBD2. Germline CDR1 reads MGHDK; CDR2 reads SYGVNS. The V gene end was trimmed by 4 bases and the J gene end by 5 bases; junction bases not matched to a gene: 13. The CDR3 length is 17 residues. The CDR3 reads CASSASVRTAGDNEQFF. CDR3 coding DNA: TGTGCCAGCAGTGCCTCAGTTCGGACAGCGGGAGACAATGAGCAGTTCTTC.

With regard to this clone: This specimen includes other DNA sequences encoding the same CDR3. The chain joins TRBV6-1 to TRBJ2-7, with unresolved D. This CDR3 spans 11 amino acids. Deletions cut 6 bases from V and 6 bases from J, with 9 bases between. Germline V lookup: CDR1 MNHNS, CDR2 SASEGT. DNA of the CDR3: TGTGCCAGCAGCGCCCTTGGCGAGCAGTACTTC. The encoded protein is CASSALGEQYF.

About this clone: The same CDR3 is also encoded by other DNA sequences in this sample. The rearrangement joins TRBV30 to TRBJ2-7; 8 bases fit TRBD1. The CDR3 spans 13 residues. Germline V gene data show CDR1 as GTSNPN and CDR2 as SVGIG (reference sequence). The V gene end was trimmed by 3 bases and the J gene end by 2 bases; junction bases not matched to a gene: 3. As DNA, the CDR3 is TGTGCCTGGAGACGGACAGGGACCTACGAGCAGTACTTC. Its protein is CAWRRTGTYEQYF.

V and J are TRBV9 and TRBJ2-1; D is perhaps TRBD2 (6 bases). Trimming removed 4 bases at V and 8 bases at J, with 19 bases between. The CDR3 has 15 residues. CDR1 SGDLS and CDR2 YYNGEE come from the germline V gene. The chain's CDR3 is CASSNRLGGRDEQFF. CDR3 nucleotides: TGTGCCAGCAGCAACCGACTAGGCGGGCGGGATGAGCAGTTCTTC. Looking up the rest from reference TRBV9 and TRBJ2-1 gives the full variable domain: DSGVTQTPKHLITATGQRVTLRCSPRSGDLSVYWYQQSLDQGLQFLIQYYNGEERAKGNILERFSAQQFPDLHSELNLSSLELGDSALYFCASSNRLGGRDEQFFGPGTRLTVL.

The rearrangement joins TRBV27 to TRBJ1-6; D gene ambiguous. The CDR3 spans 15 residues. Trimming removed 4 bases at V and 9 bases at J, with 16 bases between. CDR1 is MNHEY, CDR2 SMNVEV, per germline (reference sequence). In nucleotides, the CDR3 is TGTGCCAGCAGTTCCCTGTTCCTGGGAGGTTCACCCCTCCACTTT. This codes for CASSSLFLGGSPLHF.

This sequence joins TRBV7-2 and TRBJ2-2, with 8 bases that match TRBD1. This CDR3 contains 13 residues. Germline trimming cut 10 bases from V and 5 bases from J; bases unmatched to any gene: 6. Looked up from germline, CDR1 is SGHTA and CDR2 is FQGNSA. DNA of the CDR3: TGTGCCACCAGGACAGGGAGGACCGGGGAGCTGTTTTTT. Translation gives CATRTGRTGELFF.

Here the CDR3 reads CASSLYGLANTGELFF. CDR3 DNA sequence: TGTGCCAGCAGCTTATACGGACTAGCGAACACCGGGGAGCTGTTTTTT. This chain uses TRBV7-2 with TRBJ2-2; TRBD2 aligns across 7 bases. Germline CDR1 SGHTA, CDR2 FQGNSA. There are 16 residues in the CDR3. J gave up 0 bases and V 2 bases, and 3 bases lay outside the gene matches.

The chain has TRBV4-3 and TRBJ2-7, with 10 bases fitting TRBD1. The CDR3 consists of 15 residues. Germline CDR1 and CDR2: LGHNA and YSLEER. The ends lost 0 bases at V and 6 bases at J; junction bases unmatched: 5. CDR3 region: CASSQDLGDRGEQYF. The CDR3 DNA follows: TGCGCCAGCAGCCAAGATTTAGGGGACAGGGGCGAGCAGTACTTC.

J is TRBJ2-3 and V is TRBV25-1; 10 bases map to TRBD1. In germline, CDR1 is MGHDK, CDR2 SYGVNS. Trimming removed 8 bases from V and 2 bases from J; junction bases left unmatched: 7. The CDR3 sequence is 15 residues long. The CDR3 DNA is TGTGCCAGCGGGAAGGGACAGGGGAACACAGATACGCAGTATTTT. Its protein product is CASGKGQGNTDTQYF.

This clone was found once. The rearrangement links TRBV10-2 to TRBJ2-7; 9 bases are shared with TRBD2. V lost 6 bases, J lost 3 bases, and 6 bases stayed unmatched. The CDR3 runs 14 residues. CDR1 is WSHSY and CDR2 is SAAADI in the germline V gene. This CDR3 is CASRKIAGDYEQYF. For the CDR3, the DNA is TGCGCCAGCAGGAAAATAGCGGGAGACTACGAGCAGTACTTC.

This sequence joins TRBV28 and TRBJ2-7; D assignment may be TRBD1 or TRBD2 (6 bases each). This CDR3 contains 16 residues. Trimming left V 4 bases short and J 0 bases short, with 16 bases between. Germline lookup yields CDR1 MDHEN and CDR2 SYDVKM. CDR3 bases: TGTGCCAGCAGTTCCCCTCTCGGAGGGGGCTCCTACGAGCAGTACTTC. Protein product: CASSSPLGGGSYEQYF.

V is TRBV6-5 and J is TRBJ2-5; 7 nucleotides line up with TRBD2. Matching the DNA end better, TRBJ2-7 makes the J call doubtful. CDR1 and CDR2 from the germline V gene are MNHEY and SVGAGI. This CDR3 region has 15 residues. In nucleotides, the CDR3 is TGTGCCAGCAGTTACCCGGGGAGGGGTAGGTACGAGCAGTACTTC. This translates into CASSYPGRGRYEQYF.

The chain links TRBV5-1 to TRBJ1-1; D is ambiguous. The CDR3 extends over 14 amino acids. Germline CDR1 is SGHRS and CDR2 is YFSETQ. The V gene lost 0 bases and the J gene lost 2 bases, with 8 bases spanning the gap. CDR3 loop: CASSLGNPNTEAFF. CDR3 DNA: TGCGCCAGCAGCTTGGGGAACCCAAACACTGAAGCTTTCTTT.

DNA for the CDR3: TGTGCCAGCAGTGAATCAGGGGATGGGTTTGGCTACACCTTC. Translation: CASSESGDGFGYTF. J is TRBJ1-2 and V is TRBV25-1, with a possible D match to TRBD1 (6 bases). The V gene's germline CDR1 is MGHDK and CDR2 SYGVNS. The CDR3 is 14 amino acids. Trimming took 1 base from V and 7 from J, leaving 13 bases between them.